The table lists the clone carrying this T cell receptor beta chain with a count of one. This entry comes from a study of blood T cell repertoires in COVID-19. Trimming removed 4 bases from V and 4 bases from J; junction bases left unmatched: 10. The CDR3 contains 17 residues. Per the germline V gene, CDR1 is SGHNT and CDR2 is YYREEE (reference sequence). The method was immunoSEQ multiplex PCR; TCRdb's version includes in-frame clones alone and lacks a portion of them. The table has 200,000 to 250,000 clones, almost 90% seen once. The chain employs TRBV5-4 and TRBJ2-7; 14 bases map to TRBD2. The source material was peripheral blood. This receptor was identified in a young man with active or convalescent COVID-19. CDR3 in amino acids: CASSGAGTSGSKYEQYF. DNA of the CDR3: TGTGCCAGCAGCGGGGCCGGGACTAGCGGGAGCAAGTACGAGCAGTACTTC.